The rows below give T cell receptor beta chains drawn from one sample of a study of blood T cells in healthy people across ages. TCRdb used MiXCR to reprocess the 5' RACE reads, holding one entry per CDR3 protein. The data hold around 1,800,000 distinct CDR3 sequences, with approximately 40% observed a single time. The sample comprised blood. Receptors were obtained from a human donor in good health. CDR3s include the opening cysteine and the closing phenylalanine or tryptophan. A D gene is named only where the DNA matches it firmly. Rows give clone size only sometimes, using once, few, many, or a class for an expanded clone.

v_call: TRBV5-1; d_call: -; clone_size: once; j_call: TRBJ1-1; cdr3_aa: CASSPSMDTEAFF; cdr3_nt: TGCGCCAGCAGCCCCTCTATGGACACTGAAGCTTTCTTT
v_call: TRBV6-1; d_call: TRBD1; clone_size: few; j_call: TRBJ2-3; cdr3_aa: CASSPQGIGTDTQYF; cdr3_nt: TGTGCCAGCAGTCCACAGGGGATTGGCACAGATACGCAGTATTTT
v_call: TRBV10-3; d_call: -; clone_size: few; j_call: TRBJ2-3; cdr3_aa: CAITQSVSTDTQYF; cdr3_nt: TGTGCCATCACCCAGTCCGTTAGCACAGATACGCAGTATTTT
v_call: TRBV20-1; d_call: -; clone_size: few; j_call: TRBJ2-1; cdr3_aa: CSAGPAGPNEQFF; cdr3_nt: TGCAGTGCTGGTCCCGCAGGGCCCAATGAGCAGTTCTTC
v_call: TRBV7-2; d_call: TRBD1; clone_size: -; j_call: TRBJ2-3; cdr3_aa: CASSLVGQARDTQYF; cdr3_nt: TGTGCCAGCAGCTTAGTAGGACAGGCCCGAGATACGCAGTATTTT
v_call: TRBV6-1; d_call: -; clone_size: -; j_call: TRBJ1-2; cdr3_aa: CASNRMVNYGYTF; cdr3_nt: TGTGCCAGCAATAGGATGGTTAACTATGGCTACACCTTC
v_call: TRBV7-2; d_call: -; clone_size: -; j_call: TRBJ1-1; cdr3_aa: CASSSPVPNTGAFF; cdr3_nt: TGTGCCAGCAGCTCCCCGGTTCCCAACACTGGAGCTTTCTTT
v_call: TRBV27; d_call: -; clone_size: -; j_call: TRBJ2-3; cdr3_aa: CASRWDHAVGTDTQYF; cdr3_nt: TGTGCCAGCCGCTGGGATCACGCGGTGGGGACAGATACGCAGTATTTT
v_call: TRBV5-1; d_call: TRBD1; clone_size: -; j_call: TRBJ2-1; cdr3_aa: CASRTGGERYEQFF; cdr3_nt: TGCGCCAGCAGGACAGGGGGCGAGAGATATGAGCAGTTCTTC
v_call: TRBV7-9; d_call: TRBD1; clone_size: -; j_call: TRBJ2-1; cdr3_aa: CASSPGQSLYNEQFF; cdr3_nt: TGTGCCAGCAGCCCGGGACAGAGTCTTTACAATGAGCAGTTCTTC
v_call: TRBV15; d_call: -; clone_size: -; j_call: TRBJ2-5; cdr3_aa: CATSPRGQETQYF; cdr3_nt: TGTGCCACCAGCCCCCGCGGCCAAGAGACCCAGTACTTC
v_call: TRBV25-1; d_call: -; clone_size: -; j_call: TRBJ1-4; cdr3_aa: CASSEGGGAEKLFF; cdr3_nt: TGTGCCAGCAGCGAAGGAGGGGGGGCTGAAAAACTGTTTTTT
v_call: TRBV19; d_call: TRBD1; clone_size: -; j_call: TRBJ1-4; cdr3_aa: CASSARTGSTNEKLFF; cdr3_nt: TGTGCCAGTAGTGCCCGGACAGGATCAACTAATGAAAAACTGTTTTTT
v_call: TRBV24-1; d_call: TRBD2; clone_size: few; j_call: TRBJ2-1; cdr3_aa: CATSDPGRGGNEQFF; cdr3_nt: TGTGCCACCAGTGATCCCGGGCGGGGGGGAAATGAGCAGTTCTTC
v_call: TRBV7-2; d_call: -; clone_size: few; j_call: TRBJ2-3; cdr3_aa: CASSLDSGRTDTQYF; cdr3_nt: TGTGCCAGCAGCTTAGATAGCGGTCGCACAGATACGCAGTATTTT
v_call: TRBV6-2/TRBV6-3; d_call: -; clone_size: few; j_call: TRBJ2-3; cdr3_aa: CASSLGTRPDTQYF; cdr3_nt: TGTGCCAGCAGTCTCGGGACTCGCCCAGATACGCAGTATTTT
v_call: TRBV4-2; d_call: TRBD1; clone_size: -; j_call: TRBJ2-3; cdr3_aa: CASSQVGGQVADTQYF; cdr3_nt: TGTGCCAGCAGCCAAGTAGGGGGACAGGTAGCAGATACGCAGTATTTT
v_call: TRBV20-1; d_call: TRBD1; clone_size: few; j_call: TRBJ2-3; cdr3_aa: CSATLQGVDTQYF; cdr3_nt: TGCAGTGCTACCCTACAGGGGGTTGATACGCAGTATTTT
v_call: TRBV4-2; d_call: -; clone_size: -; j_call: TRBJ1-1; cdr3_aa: CASSHTILRGRNTEAFF; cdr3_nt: TGTGCCAGCAGCCATACGATTTTAAGGGGCCGGAACACTGAAGCTTTCTTT
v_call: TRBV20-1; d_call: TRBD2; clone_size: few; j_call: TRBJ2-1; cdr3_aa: CSAPERGGLSNEQFF; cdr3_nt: TGCAGTGCCCCAGAGCGGGGGGGCCTTTCAAATGAGCAGTTCTTC
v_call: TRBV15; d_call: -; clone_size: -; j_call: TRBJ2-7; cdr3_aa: CATSREPGAQGEQYF; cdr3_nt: TGTGCCACCAGCAGAGAACCAGGGGCCCAAGGCGAGCAGTACTTC
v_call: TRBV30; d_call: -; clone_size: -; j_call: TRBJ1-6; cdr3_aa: CAANKIATGNSPLHF; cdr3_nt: TGTGCCGCAAACAAGATCGCGACAGGTAATTCACCCCTCCACTTT
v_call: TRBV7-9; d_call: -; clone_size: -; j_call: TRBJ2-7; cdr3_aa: CASSSNRGGTVIYEQYF; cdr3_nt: TGTGCCAGCAGCTCCAACCGAGGGGGGACGGTGATCTACGAGCAGTACTTC
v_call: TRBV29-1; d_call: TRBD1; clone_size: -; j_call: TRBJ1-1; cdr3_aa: CSVGTGINTEAFF; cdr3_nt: TGCAGCGTAGGGACAGGGATTAACACTGAAGCTTTCTTT
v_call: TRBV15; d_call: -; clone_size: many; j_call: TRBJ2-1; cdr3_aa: CATSRVDNEQFF; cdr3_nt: TGTGCCACCAGCAGAGTGGACAATGAGCAGTTCTTC
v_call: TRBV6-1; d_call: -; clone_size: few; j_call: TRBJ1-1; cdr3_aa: CASKITGDTEAFF; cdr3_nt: TGTGCCAGCAAAATTACAGGTGACACTGAAGCTTTCTTT